The rows below give T cell receptor beta chains drawn from one sample of a study of T cell responses to AZD1222 COVID-19 vaccine. Clones were read by immunoSEQ multiplex PCR, and TCRdb kept only the in-frame ones, dropping some. The table has tens of thousands of clones, around nine tenths seen once. Sample: peripheral blood, taken on day 0 of AZD1222 vaccination. Every receptor here comes from an adult in good health. CDR3s include the opening cysteine and the closing phenylalanine or tryptophan. The D gene is left open where the match is weak. Clone size appears in some rows only: once, few, many, or a class for an expanded clone.

>TRBJ2-7|.|.|TRBV5-4
TGTGCCAGCAGCATCAGGGACGTCGAGCAGTACTTC
CASSIRDVEQYF
>TRBJ1-1|TRBD1|.|TRBV6-5
TGTGCCGCTACGAGTGGGACAGCCAGAGCTTTCTTT
CAATSGTARAFF
>TRBJ2-7|.|.|TRBV7-3
TGTGCCAGCAGCTTAGGGGACGGAGCGGGCCCCTACGAGCAGTACTTC
CASSLGDGAGPYEQYF
>TRBJ2-1|TRBD2|.|TRBV7-2
TGTGCCAGCAGCTTAAGAGCGGGGGGTTACAATGAGCAGTTCTTC
CASSLRAGGYNEQFF
>TRBJ1-5|.|.|TRBV5-1
TGCGCCAGCAGCCCTCGGTATAGCAATCAGCCCCAGCATTTT
CASSPRYSNQPQHF
>TRBJ1-4|.|.|TRBV18
TGTGCCAGCTCACTAACAGGGAACGCGGGGGAAAAACTGTTTTTT
CASSLTGNAGEKLFF
>TRBJ2-5|.|.|TRBV5-1
TGCGCCAGCAGCTTGGGTAGGGATCTGGAGACCCAGTACTTC
CASSLGRDLETQYF
>TRBJ2-2|.|.|TRBV18
TGTGCCAGCTCATCGACAGGGAACACCGGGGAGCTGTTTTTT
CASSSTGNTGELFF
>TRBJ1-5|.|.|TRBV6-5
TGTGCCAGCAGTTACGGCGGGTCGGGCCAGCCCCAGCATTTT
CASSYGGSGQPQHF
>TRBJ2-1|.|.|TRBV3-1/TRBV3-2
TGTGCCAGCAGCAAAGGTGTGTATCAGATTACCTTTTCGGGCAATGAGCAGTTCTTC
CASSKGVYQITFSGNEQFF
>TRBJ2-1|.|.|TRBV9
TGTGCCAGCAGCGTAATGGGCTTAAACTCCTACAATGAGCAGTTCTTC
CASSVMGLNSYNEQFF
>TRBJ1-3|.|.|TRBV2
TGTGCCAGCAGGGAGAGTACGGGAAACACCATATATTTT
CASRESTGNTIYF
>TRBJ1-1|.|.|TRBV15
TGTGCCACCAGCAGAGTCGAACAGAACACTGAAGCTTTCTTT
CATSRVEQNTEAFF
>TRBJ2-7|TRBD2|.|TRBV27
TGTGCCAGCAGTTTATGGGCGGGAGGGAACGAGCAGTACTTC
CASSLWAGGNEQYF
>TRBJ2-1|.|.|TRBV7-3
TGTGCCAGCAGCCTTTGGGGGTTCGCGCGCAATGAGCAGTTCTTC
CASSLWGFARNEQFF
>TRBJ2-1|.|.|TRBV5-4
TGTGCCAGCAGCCCCCTCAGGAACTCCTACAATGAGCAGTTCTTC
CASSPLRNSYNEQFF
>TRBJ2-3|TRBD2|few|TRBV3-1/TRBV3-2
TGTGCCAGCAGCCAAGAACTGTCTTTGCGGGAGTCAGATACGCAGTATTTT
CASSQELSLRESDTQYF
>TRBJ2-5|.|.|TRBV7-9
TGTGCCAGCAGCCCGAGGGGGGACATGCAGACCCAGTACTTC
CASSPRGDMQTQYF
>TRBJ1-1|.|.|TRBV19
TGTGCCAGTAGGTTAGGGGAGGGGGACACTGAAGCTTTCTTT
CASRLGEGDTEAFF
>TRBJ1-2|.|.|TRBV6-2/TRBV6-3
TGTGCCAGCAGTTTGGACGGAGTTTTAGGTGGCTACACCTTC
CASSLDGVLGGYTF
>TRBJ2-7|.|.|TRBV7-6
TGTGCCAGCAGCTTAGGCCTAGGGAACGAGCAGTACTTC
CASSLGLGNEQYF
>TRBJ2-7|TRBD2|once|TRBV6-1
TGTGCCAGCAGTGAACTAGCGGGATACGAGCAGTACTTC
CASSELAGYEQYF
>TRBJ1-5|.|.|TRBV4-1
TGCGCCAGCAGCCAGGACACAACTCAGCCCCAGCATTTT
CASSQDTTQPQHF
>TRBJ2-7|TRBD1|.|TRBV27
TGTGCCAGCAGCCCAAGGGGCCTGGTAAGGGACAGGACCTCCTACGAGCAGTACTTC
CASSPRGLVRDRTSYEQYF
>TRBJ1-5|.|.|TRBV13
TGTGCCAGCAGCTTAGGATCCCAGGGCTTGGGTCAGCCCCAGCATTTT
CASSLGSQGLGQPQHF
>TRBJ1-2|.|.|TRBV20-1
TGCAGTGCGGGGATCGATGGCTACACCTTC
CSAGIDGYTF
>TRBJ2-5|.|once|TRBV3-1/TRBV3-2
TGTGCCAGCAGCCAAGACAACGAGACACCAAACGAACTTAAAGAGACCCAGTACTTC
CASSQDNETPNELKETQYF
>TRBJ2-7|.|.|TRBV7-9
TGTGCCAGCAGCCTAAGCTTCTACGAGCAGTACTTC
CASSLSFYEQYF
>TRBJ1-5|.|.|TRBV5-1
TGCCCCAGCAGCTTGGGGCCGGGGGGGGGCAATCAGCCCCAGCATTTT
CPSSLGPGGGNQPQHF